The clone carrying this TCR beta chain was counted only a few times. Its antigen is not identified. The germline gives CDR1 SGHVS, CDR2 FQNEAQ. Trimming took off 3 bases at V and 2 bases at J, with 11 bases between the two ends. This CDR3 has 14 amino acids. The data stem from a study of response to subunit inactivated influenza vaccine. Study observations and caveats: Each seasonal flu vaccination may recruit only limited new T cells, authors suggested.

In TCRdb, the RT-PCR reads were re-called with MiXCR into one record per CDR3 protein. The profile shows hundreds of thousands of distinct CDR3 sequences, 18% of them singletons. J is TRBJ2-7 and V is TRBV7-8; no clear D gene. The origin of this receptor is a man aged 45-65 years who received an inactivated influenza vaccine. The sample in question was PBMCs from blood, obtained 5 days after vaccination. This CDR3 is CASSFGQDTYEQYF. The CDR3, as DNA: TGTGCCAGCAGCTTCGGTCAGGATACCTACGAGCAGTACTTC. The variable domain in full, with the rest retrieved from reference TRBV7-8 and TRBJ2-7, is GAGVSQSPRYKVAKRGQDVALRCDPISGHVSLFWYQQALGQGPEFLTYFQNEAQLDKSGLPSDRFFAERPEGSVSTLKIQRTQQEDSAVYLCASSFGQDTYEQYFGPGTRLTVT.